This is a list of T cell receptor beta chains from one sample in a study of blood T cells in healthy people across ages. TCRdb re-called the 5' RACE reads through MiXCR, storing one row per CDR3 protein. This table has roughly 730,000 distinct CDR3 sequences, 45% to 70% appearing once. Sequenced: blood. These TCRs come from a man aged 40-49 years in good health. Both conserved end residues are part of each CDR3. A D gene is named only where the DNA matches it firmly. Not every row has a clone size; where given, it reads once, few, many or a size class.

D	V	size	J	CDR3	DNA
-	TRBV7-2	-	TRBJ1-5	CASSLGGGASWLNSNQPQHF	TGTGCCAGCAGCTTAGGCGGTGGGGCGAGTTGGCTAAATAGCAATCAGCCCCAGCATTTT
TRBD2	TRBV28	-	TRBJ2-6	CASKRGGSGANVLTF	TGTGCCAGCAAGCGGGGGGGCTCTGGGGCCAACGTCCTGACTTTC
-	TRBV20-1	-	TRBJ1-2	CSASPGGGGYTF	TGCAGTGCTAGTCCGGGTGGGGGAGGCTACACCTTC
-	TRBV29-1	-	TRBJ2-1	CSVEDLQGRRDEQFF	TGCAGCGTTGAAGATCTGCAGGGCCGAAGAGATGAGCAGTTCTTC
-	TRBV6-5	-	TRBJ1-6	CASSLIQPSSYNSPLHF	TGTGCCAGCAGTTTAATCCAGCCGAGCTCCTATAATTCACCCCTCCACTTT
-	TRBV5-1	-	TRBJ2-5	CASSSNNQETQYF	TGCGCCAGCAGCTCCAATAATCAAGAGACCCAGTACTTC
TRBD1	TRBV29-1	once	TRBJ2-3	CSVEWTGGRETHTDTQYF	TGCAGCGTTGAATGGACAGGGGGTCGGGAAACCCATACGGATACGCAGTATTTT
TRBD2	TRBV7-9	few	TRBJ2-5	CASTYHAGLAESQETQYF	TGTGCCAGCACATACCACGCCGGACTAGCGGAGAGCCAAGAGACCCAGTACTTC
TRBD1	TRBV4-3	-	TRBJ2-7	CASSQGTGFAYEQYF	TGCGCCAGCAGCCAGGGGACAGGGTTTGCCTACGAGCAGTACTTC
TRBD2	TRBV29-1	-	TRBJ2-2	CSVGSGGANTGELFF	TGCAGCGTTGGGAGCGGGGGGGCGAACACCGGGGAGCTGTTTTTT
-	TRBV12-3/TRBV12-4	once	TRBJ2-7	CASKFWVDGYEQYF	TGTGCCAGCAAGTTTTGGGTGGATGGCTACGAGCAGTACTTC
-	TRBV5-5	-	TRBJ1-1	CASSPYRVWDTEAFF	TGTGCCAGCAGCCCCTACAGGGTATGGGACACTGAAGCTTTCTTT
-	TRBV24-1	few	TRBJ2-5	CATSDTPLGGTQETQYF	TGTGCCACCAGTGACACCCCCCTCGGCGGAACCCAAGAGACCCAGTACTTC
-	TRBV6-5	once	TRBJ2-4	CASSFIGVGKNIQYF	TGTGCCAGCAGTTTTATAGGGGTCGGCAAAAACATTCAGTACTTC
-	TRBV12-3/TRBV12-4	-	TRBJ2-2	CASSLMPGELFF	TGTGCCAGCAGTTTAATGCCCGGGGAGCTGTTTTTT
TRBD1	TRBV6-6	-	TRBJ2-1	CASSSGTASSYNEQFF	TGTGCCAGCAGTTCCGGGACAGCAAGCTCCTACAATGAGCAGTTCTTC
-	TRBV4-2	-	TRBJ1-2	CASSPTWEVNYGYTF	TGTGCCAGCAGCCCCACTTGGGAAGTTAACTATGGCTACACCTTC
TRBD2	TRBV9	-	TRBJ2-1	CASSASAGALNNEQFF	TGTGCCAGCAGCGCCTCAGCGGGAGCGCTAAACAATGAGCAGTTCTTC
-	TRBV20-1	few	TRBJ2-7	CSAVSRSVGEQYF	TGCAGTGCCGTCTCCCGGTCCGTAGGCGAGCAGTACTTC
TRBD1	TRBV7-8	once	TRBJ2-7	CASSPRDRVSHEQYF	TGTGCCAGCAGCCCCCGGGACAGGGTGAGCCACGAGCAGTACTTC
TRBD1	TRBV10-3	-	TRBJ2-6	CAISDNRGEPSGANVLTF	TGTGCCATCAGTGACAACAGGGGTGAGCCATCTGGGGCCAACGTCCTGACTTTC
-	TRBV12-3/TRBV12-4	-	TRBJ2-3	CASSPPGDTQYF	TGTGCCAGCTCTCCACCGGGAGATACGCAGTATTTT
TRBD2	TRBV12-3/TRBV12-4	many	TRBJ2-1	CASRSSGSSYNEQFF	TGTGCCAGCAGATCTAGCGGGAGTTCCTACAATGAGCAGTTCTTC
-	TRBV20-1	-	TRBJ1-5	CSTHRGLASDSNQPQHF	TGCAGTACACACCGGGGCCTCGCGTCTGATAGCAATCAGCCCCAGCATTTT
-	TRBV29-1	few	TRBJ2-3	CSVRTLTDTQYF	TGCAGCGTCCGTACCCTCACAGATACGCAGTATTTT
-	TRBV7-9	-	TRBJ2-7	CASGSYSYEQYF	TGTGCCAGCGGCTCATACTCCTACGAGCAGTACTTC
TRBD2	TRBV5-5	-	TRBJ2-5	CACKGGRSYNEQYF	TGTGCCTGCAAGGGAGGGAGATCCTACAATGAGCAGTACTTC
-	TRBV3-1	-	TRBJ1-2	CASSHRTRSGYTF	TGTGCCAGCAGCCACCGGACACGGAGCGGCTACACCTTC
TRBD1	TRBV11-3	many	TRBJ1-1	CASSSNRGGDTEAFF	TGTGCCAGCAGCTCAAACAGGGGTGGGGACACTGAAGCTTTCTTT
TRBD1	TRBV13	-	TRBJ2-7	CASSSRDRMKFYEQYF	TGTGCCAGCAGCTCACGGGACAGGATGAAATTCTACGAGCAGTACTTC
TRBD2	TRBV5-5	-	TRBJ2-3	CASSLGRGLGADTQYF	TGTGCCAGCAGCTTAGGCAGGGGACTAGGTGCGGATACGCAGTATTTT
TRBD1	TRBV20-1	-	TRBJ1-2	CSARGQGGLGYTF	TGCAGTGCTAGAGGACAGGGGGGGTTAGGCTACACCTTC
-	TRBV12-3/TRBV12-4	many	TRBJ2-5	CASSFSRETQYF	TGTGCCAGCAGTTTTTCAAGAGAGACCCAGTACTTC
TRBD1	TRBV11-1	-	TRBJ1-4	CASSPTGTENEELFF	TGTGCCAGCAGCCCGACCGGGACAGAAAATGAAGAACTGTTTTTT
-	TRBV6-5	-	TRBJ1-2	CASSPQQGPYGYTF	TGTGCCAGCAGCCCCCAACAGGGACCCTATGGCTACACCTTC
-	TRBV5-1	-	TRBJ2-1	CASSFDLPGDEQFF	TGCGCCAGCAGCTTTGACCTCCCAGGGGATGAGCAGTTCTTC